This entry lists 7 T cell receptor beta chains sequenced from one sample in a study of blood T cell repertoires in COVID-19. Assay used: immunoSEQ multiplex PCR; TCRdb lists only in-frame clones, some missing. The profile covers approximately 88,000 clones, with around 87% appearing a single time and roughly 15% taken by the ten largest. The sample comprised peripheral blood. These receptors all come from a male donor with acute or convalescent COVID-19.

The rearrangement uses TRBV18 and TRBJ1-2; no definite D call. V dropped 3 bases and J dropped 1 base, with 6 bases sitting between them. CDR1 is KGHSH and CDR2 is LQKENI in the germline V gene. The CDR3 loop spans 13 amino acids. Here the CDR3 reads CASSPGGNYGYTF. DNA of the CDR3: TGTGCCAGCTCACCCGGCGGTAACTATGGCTACACCTTC.

This CDR3 reads CAISESQQGYTEAFF. In DNA, the CDR3 is TGTGCCATCAGTGAGTCCCAACAGGGGTACACTGAAGCTTTCTTT. The chain joins TRBV10-3 to TRBJ1-1; 7 bases align to TRBD1. J lost 3 bases, V lost 0 bases, and 4 bases had no gene match. This CDR3 has 15 amino acids. Germline V gene data show CDR1 as ENHRY and CDR2 as SYGVKD.

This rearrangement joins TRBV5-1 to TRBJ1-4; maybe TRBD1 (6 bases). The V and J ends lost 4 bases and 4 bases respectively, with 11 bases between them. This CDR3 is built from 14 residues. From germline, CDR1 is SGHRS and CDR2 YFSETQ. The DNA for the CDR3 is TGCGCCAGCAGCATGCCAGGGGTTAATGAAAAACTGTTTTTT. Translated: CASSMPGVNEKLFF.

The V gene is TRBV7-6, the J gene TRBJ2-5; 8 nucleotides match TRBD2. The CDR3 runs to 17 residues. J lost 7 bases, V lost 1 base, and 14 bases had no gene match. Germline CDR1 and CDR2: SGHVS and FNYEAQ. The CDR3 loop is CASSLGGISGGQGTQYF. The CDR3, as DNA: TGTGCCAGCAGCTTAGGGGGTATAAGCGGGGGCCAGGGGACCCAGTACTTC.

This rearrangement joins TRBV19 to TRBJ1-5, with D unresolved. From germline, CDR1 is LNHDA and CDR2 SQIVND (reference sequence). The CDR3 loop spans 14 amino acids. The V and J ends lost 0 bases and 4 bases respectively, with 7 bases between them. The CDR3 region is CASSIEYRNQPQHF. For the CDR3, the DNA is TGTGCCAGTAGTATAGAGTACAGAAATCAGCCCCAGCATTTT.

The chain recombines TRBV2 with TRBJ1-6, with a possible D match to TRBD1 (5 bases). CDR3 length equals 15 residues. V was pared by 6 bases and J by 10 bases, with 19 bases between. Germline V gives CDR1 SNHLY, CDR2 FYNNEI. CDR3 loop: CASSDGRGVGSPLHF. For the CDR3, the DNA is TGTGCCAGCAGCGATGGTCGGGGGGTTGGCTCACCCCTCCACTTT.

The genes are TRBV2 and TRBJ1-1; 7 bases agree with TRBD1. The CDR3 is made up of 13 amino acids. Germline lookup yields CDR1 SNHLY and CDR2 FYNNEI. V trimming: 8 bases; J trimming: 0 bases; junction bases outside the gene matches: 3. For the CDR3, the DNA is TGTGCCAGCGAAACAGGGGTGAACACTGAAGCTTTCTTT. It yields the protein CASETGVNTEAFF.